This T cell receptor beta chain was recorded in a study of CD8+ T cells in alopecia areata. For the study at large: Twice a day, 5 to 10 mg of oral tofacitinib was administered to treated patients.

V lost 2 bases, J lost 8 bases, and 9 bases lay in between. The CDR3 has 12 residues. Germline V gene lookup returns CDR1 MNHEY and CDR2 SMNVEV (reference sequence). RNA extraction and reverse transcription yielded cDNA as sequencing template. Clones were sequenced by immunoSEQ multiplex PCR, and TCRdb holds only the in-frame ones, with some missing. The sample lists fewer than 110,000 clones, over 80% occurring once. Treatment: oral pan-JAK inhibitor, 5-10 mg twice daily. Sequenced here: CD8+ T cells sorted from blood, sampled at week 24, from a patient treated with tofacitinib. This receptor was identified in a human donor with alopecia areata. The chain links TRBV27 to TRBJ2-5, with D possibly being TRBD1 (7 bases). CDR3 DNA: TGTGCCAGCAGTTTACAGGGGGGTACCCAGTACTTC. It specifies CASSLQGGTQYF.